This TCR beta chain was profiled in a study of beta chain features in type 1 diabetes (dated by TCRdb to the late 2010s). Background for the entire study: Patients and healthy donors did not differ in mean age, gender distribution, total cell number or subset yield. A total of approximately 100 million sorted cells were examined across all samples, and the number of cells per subset was strongly correlated with RNA yield. In the study, TCRB repertoires of sorted circulating CD4+ T cell subsets from recently diagnosed type 1 diabetes patients were compared with those of matched healthy donors. Regulatory and stem cell-like memory subsets were obtained from only 8 patients and about eight healthy donors, while naive and central memory subsets were obtained from all 28 donors.

This clone was detected a few times. Its antigen is not yet known. There are no base qualities to consult, and no much larger clone falls within one base. Each donor gave one peripheral blood draw, roughly 110 mL on average, collected into heparinised tubes. A BD FACSAria II and a panel including CD45RO, CCR7, CD25, CD127, CD95 and CD27 were used to sort naive, central memory, regulatory and stem cell-like memory CD4+ T cells. A purity above 95% was achieved for all sorted populations. PBMCs were isolated right away by Lymphoprep density gradient centrifugation and were stained directly, without culture. Samples were stained and sorted in pairs, with one healthy donor and one patient per experiment, so that batch effects were minimized. The High Capacity cDNA Reverse Transcription Kit was used to reverse transcribe all of the isolated RNA, meaning that expressed TCRB transcripts were what got sequenced. Deep immunoSEQ sequencing was performed on naive, central memory and regulatory T cell samples, with an average of roughly 4 million total reads per sample. After sorted cells were lysed in RLT buffer, RNA was extracted with DNase-treated RNeasy Micro or Mini kits, with the choice depending on cell number. Each cell subset was processed on its own to prevent cross-contamination, while patient and healthy donor samples were processed together. The immunoSEQ multiplex PCR was used to amplify TCRB sequences from cDNA, yielding 87-bp fragments that span the CDR3 region. Amplicons were sequenced on the Illumina HiSeq platform. As for the original processing: Synthetic template baselines were used to correct PCR bias computationally, reads within Hamming distance 2 were collapsed together, and singletons that could not be merged were discarded. Reads were aligned against IMGT so that V, D and J genes, CDR3 length and insertions or deletions at six rearrangement sites could be assigned. Within each subset, clonotype counts were normalized to sorted cell number, after which true diversity and Gini coefficients were computed with the tcR R package. The overlap coefficient, calculated on TCRB nucleotide sequences, was used to measure repertoire sharing. Out-of-frame TCRB sequences from naive cells were analyzed to stand in for the pre-selection repertoire. TCRdb carries this immuneACCESS record with in-frame sequences only. Its versions omit some clonotypes, under half of them owing to an unresolved V gene in the studies checked, with the rest unexplained. V and J calls and clone size follow that table, whereas D and trimming were derived from the DNA. The sample table shows a few hundred thousand clones, and about 14% are seen once. The ten biggest clones cover approximately 0.016% of the sample.

Paper-wide results and their limitations: Type 1 diabetes patients showed a moderate but significant shortening of TCRB CDR3 length in all four CD4+ subsets. At VDJ recombination sites, patients with type 1 diabetes made fewer insertions and deleted more nucleotides, a pattern implying thymic rearrangement abnormalities. Naive, central memory and regulatory TCRB repertoires appeared to be more alike among patients than among healthy donors. Sequencing cDNA rather than genomic DNA could over-represent highly expressing activated cells, although activation and CD3 levels did not differ between groups. Because small numbers of individuals were included in the HLA sub-analyses, any influence of HLA type on TCRB rearrangement was left unresolved. Shorter templates might be favored by PCR, yet because patient and control samples were amplified and corrected together, any such skew would affect both groups equally.

Based on the germline V gene, the CDR1 and CDR2 sequences are KGHSH and LQKENI. Inclusive of the bounding cysteine and phenylalanine, the CDR3 is 16 residues long. Left in the record is the CDR3 DNA by itself, 48 bases read in frame from the first base. Trimming costs V 4 bases and J 5 bases, and their ends lie 17 bases apart. This TCR derives from a woman between 18 and 29 years old with type 1 diabetes. Recombination linked TRBV18 to TRBJ2-2; the best D guess is TRBD1, with 6 bases matching. What was sequenced was naive CD4+ T cells from blood. Interpreted using the paper, the cell subset or site label stands for: true naive CD4+ T cells. CDR3 loop: CASSLGQLQTTGELFF. DNA sequence: TGTGCCAGCTCACTAGGACAGCTTCAAACGACCGGGGAGCTGTTTTTT.